The clone carrying this T cell receptor beta chain turned up a few times. The germline V gene has CDR1 SGHDN and CDR2 FVKESK. The CDR3 is 15 residues long. Trimming took 0 bases from V and 8 from J, leaving 13 bases between them. This specimen comes from a study of T cell responses to AZD1222 COVID-19 vaccine. Only in-frame clones appear in the TCRdb table, and some are missing; sequencing was by immunoSEQ multiplex PCR. The sample records approximately 160,000 clones, approximately 90% being singletons. Sequenced here: peripheral blood, sampled on day 0 of AZD1222 vaccination. This TCR came from an adult in good health. The chain combines TRBV14 with TRBJ2-2, with D maybe TRBD2 (5 bases). The CDR3 protein is CASSQDSAVWGELFF. CDR3 in DNA: TGTGCCAGCAGCCAAGATTCAGCGGTTTGGGGGGAGCTGTTTTTT.